One sample yielded the 20 T cell receptor beta chains listed below, sequenced in a study of long-term antiretroviral therapy in people with HIV. Survey level was the resolution at which the v3.0 immunoSEQ assay ran. The method was immunoSEQ multiplex PCR; TCRdb's version includes in-frame clones alone and lacks a portion of them. The sample carries approximately 13,000 clones, more than 75% recorded once. The source was unsorted PBMCs, collected 3.1 years after starting antiretroviral therapy. These receptors all come from a man aged 35 to 55 with HIV.

The chain couples TRBV19 to TRBJ1-2, with unresolved D. The V gene's germline CDR1 is LNHDA and CDR2 SQIVND (reference sequence). This CDR3 region has 14 residues. The germline V and J ends were trimmed by 4 bases and 4 bases, with 13 bases remaining between them. CDR3 nucleotide sequence: TGTGCCAGTAGTAGGTCCGCGGCAGGCTATGGCTACACCTTC. It encodes CASSRSAAGYGYTF. The full variable domain, rest sourced from reference TRBV19 and TRBJ1-2, is DGGITQSPKYLFRKEGQNVTLSCEQNLNHDAMYWYRQDPGQGLRLIYYSQIVNDFQKGDIAEGYSVSREKKESFPLTVTSAQKNPTAFYLCASSRSAAGYGYTFGSGTRLTVV.

The genes are TRBV10-2 and TRBJ1-5; a possible D gene is TRBD1 (5 bases). Between the trimmed V and J ends, which lost 4 bases and 1 base, there was a span of 8 bases. Germline V gene lookup returns CDR1 WSHSY and CDR2 SAAADI. The CDR3 length is 14 residues. CDR3 bases: TGCGCCAGCAGTGCCCGGGGGAGCAATCAGCCCCAGCATTTT. Its translation: CASSARGSNQPQHF.

The rearrangement links TRBV4-1 to TRBJ2-7; D uncertain. Trimming removed 0 bases from V and 0 bases from J, with 9 bases in between. This CDR3 comprises 15 residues. The germline gives CDR1 MGHRA, CDR2 YSYEKL. As DNA, the CDR3 is TGCGCCAGCAGCCAAGATCTGACCCACTCCTACGAGCAGTACTTC. Translating gives CASSQDLTHSYEQYF.

There are a few counts of this clone. The chain uses TRBV15 and TRBJ1-4; TRBD1 is a possible D gene (6 bases). CDR3 length equals 14 residues. Trimming removed 5 bases from V and 4 bases from J, with 11 bases in between. Germline values: CDR1 LNHNV, CDR2 YYDKDF (reference sequence). CDR3 DNA sequence: TGTGCCACCAGCCCCGGACAGCGTAATGAAAAACTGTTTTTT. Translating it yields CATSPGQRNEKLFF.

V and J are TRBV9 and TRBJ2-7, with 7 nucleotides matching TRBD2. The CDR3 spans 14 residues. Trimming at V came to 3 bases and at J to 5 bases, leaving 8 bases not matched to a gene. The germline gives CDR1 SGDLS, CDR2 YYNGEE. The CDR3 DNA follows: TGTGCCAGCAGCGCCGGACTAGGAAGGGACGAGCAGTACTTC. This gives the protein CASSAGLGRDEQYF.

This clone showed up just once. This rearrangement joins TRBV2 to TRBJ1-1; D not certain. The germline V gene has CDR1 SNHLY and CDR2 FYNNEI. V shed 3 bases and J shed 8 bases, with 13 bases lying between them. The CDR3 has 13 residues. The CDR3 loop is CASSDNPLKEAFF. The CDR3 DNA reads as TGTGCCAGCAGTGACAACCCCCTGAAGGAAGCTTTCTTT. Combining the CDR3 with reference TRBV2 and TRBJ1-1 gives the whole variable domain EPEVTQTPSHQVTQMGQEVILRCVPISNHLYFYWYRQILGQKVEFLVSFYNNEISEKSEIFDDQFSVERPDGSNFTLKIRSTKLEDSAMYFCASSDNPLKEAFFGQGTRLTVV.

The chain has TRBV10-3 and TRBJ2-3; no definite D call. The CDR3 totals 13 residues. Germline assignment: CDR1 ENHRY and CDR2 SYGVKD. V was clipped by 2 bases and J by 3 bases, with 6 bases between them. Here the CDR3 DNA reads TGTGCCATCAGTGAGGTTTGGACAGATACGCAGTATTTT. It codes for CAISEVWTDTQYF.

V usage is TRBV7-9 and J usage is TRBJ1-1; D ambiguous. This CDR3 contains 11 residues. The V end was cut by 3 bases, the J end by 7 bases, with 6 bases between. Germline V gene data show CDR1 as SEHNR and CDR2 as FQNEAQ (reference sequence). The DNA for the CDR3 is TGTGCCAGCAGCTTTCAGAGTGAAGCTTTCTTT. Amino acid sequence: CASSFQSEAFF.

Sample share makes this clone medium-sized. The chain combines TRBV6-1 with TRBJ2-7, with D maybe TRBD2 (6 bases). V was cut by 11 bases and J by 0 bases, with 14 bases left in between. The CDR3 runs 13 residues. Germline CDR1 and CDR2: MNHNS and SASEGT. This CDR3 is CAATTGVSYEQYF. As DNA, the CDR3 is TGTGCCGCAACCACGGGGGTCTCCTACGAGCAGTACTTC.

This chain uses TRBV6-5 with TRBJ1-1; 10 bases are shared with TRBD1. The germline V gene encodes CDR1 MNHEY and CDR2 SVGAGI. This CDR3 has 15 residues. J gave up 4 bases and V 2 bases, and 4 bases lay outside the gene matches. This CDR3 is CASSYGTGVSTEAFF. The CDR3 DNA reads as TGTGCCAGCAGTTACGGGACAGGGGTGAGCACTGAAGCTTTCTTT.

This clone was seen only a few times. V is TRBV19 and J is TRBJ1-2, with 7 bases identical to TRBD1. This CDR3 region has 14 residues. The trim removed 8 bases at V and 6 bases at J, leaving 12 bases unmatched. Germline CDR1 and CDR2: LNHDA and SQIVND (reference sequence). The CDR3 sequence: CASGTRQGGDGYTF. Here the CDR3 DNA reads TGTGCCAGTGGGACCCGACAGGGCGGGGATGGCTACACCTTC.

The V and J genes are TRBV5-1 and TRBJ2-3; D is possibly TRBD2 (6 bases). This CDR3 has 14 residues. V was trimmed by 0 bases and J by 1 base, leaving 6 bases between them. Germline values: CDR1 SGHRS, CDR2 YFSETQ. The DNA for the CDR3 is TGCGCCAGCAGCTTGGTAGCGGGCACAGATACGCAGTATTTT. This translates into CASSLVAGTDTQYF.

This clone was detected only a few times. The chain couples TRBV4-1 to TRBJ1-6; 8 nucleotides agree with TRBD1. The CDR3 contains 14 residues. Germline CDR1 reads MGHRA; CDR2 reads YSYEKL. V was pared by 4 bases and J by 8 bases, with 4 bases of the junction left unmatched. In nucleotides, the CDR3 is TGCGCCAGCAGCCCCGGGACAGGTCATTCACCCCTCCACTTT. Its translation: CASSPGTGHSPLHF.

CDR3 bases: TGTGCCAGCAGCAGAATACAGGGGACCTTCGAAAAACTGTTTTTT. Encoded protein: CASSRIQGTFEKLFF. The rearrangement links TRBV7-9 to TRBJ1-4; 7 bases fit TRBD1. The ends lost 5 bases at V and 8 bases at J; junction bases unmatched: 11. The CDR3 length is 15 residues. CDR1 is SEHNR and CDR2 is FQNEAQ in the germline V gene (reference sequence).

The V gene is TRBV4-2, the J gene TRBJ2-5; D remains unclear. V was clipped by 0 bases and J by 2 bases, with 10 bases between them. Germline CDR1 LGHNA, CDR2 YNFKEQ. CDR3 length: 15 residues. The CDR3 is CASSQELAVQETQYF. For the CDR3, the DNA is TGTGCCAGCAGCCAAGAACTCGCGGTACAAGAGACCCAGTACTTC.

The J gene is TRBJ1-2, the V gene TRBV10-2; 7 nucleotides agree with TRBD1. Looked up from germline, CDR1 is WSHSY and CDR2 is SAAADI. Trimming took 0 bases from V and 8 from J; bases not matched to a gene: 6. The CDR3 has 14 residues. The CDR3 loop reads CASSESGTVKGYTF. As DNA, the CDR3 is TGCGCCAGCAGTGAGTCAGGGACAGTAAAAGGCTACACCTTC.

This clone was seen once. The chain couples TRBV5-4 to TRBJ2-2; D possibly corresponds to TRBD1 (5 bases). There are 15 residues in the CDR3. CDR1 is SGHNT and CDR2 is YYREEE in the germline V gene (reference sequence). The V and J ends lost 3 bases and 3 bases respectively, with 12 bases between them. DNA for the CDR3: TGTGCCAGCAGCTATCGCAGGGCGGACACCGGGGAGCTGTTTTTT. Its protein is CASSYRRADTGELFF.

The chain combines TRBV11-2 with TRBJ2-7; 7 nucleotides align to TRBD1. CDR1 and CDR2 from the germline V gene are SGHAT and FQNNGV. Trimming cost V 5 bases and J 4 bases; bases outside gene matches: 8. CDR3 length: 14 amino acids. In DNA, the CDR3 is TGTGCCAGCAGCCCGATGACAGGGCAGTACGAGCAGTACTTC. It codes for CASSPMTGQYEQYF.

CDR3 sequence reads: CASSIPGPGGDGYTF. The CDR3 DNA sequence: TGTGCCAGCAGCATCCCGGGCCCAGGAGGGGATGGCTACACCTTC. The rearrangement joins TRBV7-9 to TRBJ1-2; tentatively, D is TRBD1 (5 bases). In germline, CDR1 is SEHNR, CDR2 FQNEAQ (reference sequence). V lost 5 bases to trimming and J lost 6 bases, with 19 bases between them. There are 15 residues in the CDR3.

The chain has TRBV11-3 and TRBJ1-6; the D is unclear. Trimming shortened V by 5 bases and J by 10 bases, and 12 bases separated the two germline ends. CDR1 is SGHNT and CDR2 is YENEEA in the germline V gene. The CDR3 loop spans 13 amino acids. As DNA, the CDR3 is TGTGCCAGCAGCCCGACGAGACAATCACCCCTCCACTTT. It yields the protein CASSPTRQSPLHF.